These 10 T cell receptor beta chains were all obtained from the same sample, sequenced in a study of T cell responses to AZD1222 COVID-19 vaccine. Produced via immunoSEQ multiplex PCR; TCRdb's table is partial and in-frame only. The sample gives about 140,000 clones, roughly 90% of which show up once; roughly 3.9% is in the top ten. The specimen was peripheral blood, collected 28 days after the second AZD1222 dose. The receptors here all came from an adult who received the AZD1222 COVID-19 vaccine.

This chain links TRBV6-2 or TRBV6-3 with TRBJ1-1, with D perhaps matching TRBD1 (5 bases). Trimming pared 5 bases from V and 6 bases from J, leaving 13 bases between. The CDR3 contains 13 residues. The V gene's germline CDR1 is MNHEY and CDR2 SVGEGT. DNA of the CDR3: TGTGCCAGCAGTGCCGGGGCTCGAGCTGAAGCTTTCTTT. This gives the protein CASSAGARAEAFF.

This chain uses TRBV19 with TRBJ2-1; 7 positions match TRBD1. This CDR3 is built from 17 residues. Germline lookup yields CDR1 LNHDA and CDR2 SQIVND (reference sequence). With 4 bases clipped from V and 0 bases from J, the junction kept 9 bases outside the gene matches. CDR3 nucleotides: TGTGCCAGTAGTACTCAGACAGGGAGAAGCTCCTACAATGAGCAGTTCTTC. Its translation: CASSTQTGRSSYNEQFF.

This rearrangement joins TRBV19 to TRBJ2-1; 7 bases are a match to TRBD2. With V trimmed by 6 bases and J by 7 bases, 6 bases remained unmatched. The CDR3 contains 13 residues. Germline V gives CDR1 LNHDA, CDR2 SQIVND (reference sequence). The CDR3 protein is CASRLGGGNEQFF. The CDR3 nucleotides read TGTGCCAGTAGGTTGGGGGGGGGAAATGAGCAGTTCTTC.

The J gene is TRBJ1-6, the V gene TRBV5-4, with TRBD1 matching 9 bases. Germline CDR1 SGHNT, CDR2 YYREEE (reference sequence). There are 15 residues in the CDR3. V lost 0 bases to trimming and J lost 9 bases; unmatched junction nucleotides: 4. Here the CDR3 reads CASSLGGTGRSPLHF. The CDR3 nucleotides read TGTGCCAGCAGCTTGGGAGGGACAGGGCGTTCACCCCTCCACTTT.

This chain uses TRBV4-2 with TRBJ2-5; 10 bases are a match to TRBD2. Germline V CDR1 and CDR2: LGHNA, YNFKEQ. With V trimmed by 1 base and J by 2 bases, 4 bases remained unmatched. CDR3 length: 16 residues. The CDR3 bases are TGTGCCAGCAGCCAAGGGGGGACTAGCGATCAAGAGACCCAGTACTTC. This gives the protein CASSQGGTSDQETQYF.

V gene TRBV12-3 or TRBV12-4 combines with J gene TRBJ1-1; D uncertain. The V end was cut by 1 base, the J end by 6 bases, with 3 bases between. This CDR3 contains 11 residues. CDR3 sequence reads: CASSLGAEAFF. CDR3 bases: TGTGCCAGCAGTTTAGGGGCTGAAGCTTTCTTT.

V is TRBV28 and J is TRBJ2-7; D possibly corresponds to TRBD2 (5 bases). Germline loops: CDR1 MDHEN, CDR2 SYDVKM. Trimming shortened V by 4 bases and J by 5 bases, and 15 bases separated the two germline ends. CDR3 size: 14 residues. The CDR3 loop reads CASSSPDFENEQYF. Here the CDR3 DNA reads TGTGCCAGCAGTTCCCCGGACTTTGAAAACGAGCAGTACTTC.

The CDR3 coding sequence is TGTGCCAGCAGCCAAGATTTGCATGAGCAGTTCTTC. Translated, it gives CASSQDLHEQFF. This sequence joins TRBV4-2 and TRBJ2-1; D gene unclear. Deletions cut 0 bases from V and 8 bases from J, with 5 bases between. Germline V CDR1 and CDR2: LGHNA, YNFKEQ. The CDR3 totals 12 residues.

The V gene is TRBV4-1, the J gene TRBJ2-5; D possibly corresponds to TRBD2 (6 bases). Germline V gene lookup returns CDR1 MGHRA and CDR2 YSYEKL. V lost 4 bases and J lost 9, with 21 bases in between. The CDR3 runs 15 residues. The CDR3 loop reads CASSPSEITAGAQYF. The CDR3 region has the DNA TGCGCCAGCAGCCCTAGCGAAATTACAGCCGGGGCCCAGTACTTC.

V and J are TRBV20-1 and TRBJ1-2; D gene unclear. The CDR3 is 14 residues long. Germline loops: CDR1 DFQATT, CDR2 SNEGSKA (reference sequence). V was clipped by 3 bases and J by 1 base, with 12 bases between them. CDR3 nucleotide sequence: TGCAGTGCTAGTGAGCATACTAGTAACTATGGCTACACCTTC. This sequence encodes CSASEHTSNYGYTF.